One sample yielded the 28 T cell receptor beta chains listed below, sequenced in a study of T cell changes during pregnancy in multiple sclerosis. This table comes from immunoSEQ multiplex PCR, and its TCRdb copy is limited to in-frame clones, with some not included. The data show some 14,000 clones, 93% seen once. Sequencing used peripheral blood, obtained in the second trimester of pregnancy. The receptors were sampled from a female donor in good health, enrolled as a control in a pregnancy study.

CDR3 DNA: TGTGCCAGCAGCTTAAGACTGGGGACAGGGAATGAAAAACTGTTTTTT. Translation: CASSLRLGTGNEKLFF. The chain employs TRBV7-3 and TRBJ1-4, with 9 bases fitting TRBD1. The germline V gene has CDR1 SGHTA and CDR2 FQGTGA. Germline trimming cut 1 base from V and 5 bases from J; bases unmatched to any gene: 5. The CDR3 consists of 16 residues.

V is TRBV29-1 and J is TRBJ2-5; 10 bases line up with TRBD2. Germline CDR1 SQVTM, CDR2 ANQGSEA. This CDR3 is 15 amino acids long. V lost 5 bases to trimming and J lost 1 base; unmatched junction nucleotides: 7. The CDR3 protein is CSVNAGTSVQETQYF. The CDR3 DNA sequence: TGCAGCGTTAATGCCGGGACTAGCGTCCAAGAGACCCAGTACTTC.

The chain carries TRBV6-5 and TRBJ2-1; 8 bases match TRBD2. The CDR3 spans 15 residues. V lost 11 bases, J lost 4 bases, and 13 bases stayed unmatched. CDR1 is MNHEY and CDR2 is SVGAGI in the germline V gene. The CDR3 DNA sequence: TGTGCCGTCCGAGGCGGGGGGTACCTATACAATGAGCAGTTCTTC. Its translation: CAVRGGGYLYNEQFF.

The DNA of the CDR3 is TGTGCCAGCAGTACCTTCGGACTAGCGGGGGAACCCGGGGAGCTGTTTTTT. This translates into CASSTFGLAGEPGELFF. The rearrangement uses TRBV27 and TRBJ2-2, with 13 bases that match TRBD2. In germline, CDR1 is MNHEY, CDR2 SMNVEV (reference sequence). This CDR3 has 17 amino acids. The V gene end was trimmed by 5 bases and the J gene end by 6 bases; junction bases not matched to a gene: 9.

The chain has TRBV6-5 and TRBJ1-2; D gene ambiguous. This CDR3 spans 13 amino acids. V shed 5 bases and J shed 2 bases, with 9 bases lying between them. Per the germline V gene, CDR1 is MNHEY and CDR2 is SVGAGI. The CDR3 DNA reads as TGTGCCAGCAGTCCCCCGGGAAACTATGGCTACACCTTC. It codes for CASSPPGNYGYTF.

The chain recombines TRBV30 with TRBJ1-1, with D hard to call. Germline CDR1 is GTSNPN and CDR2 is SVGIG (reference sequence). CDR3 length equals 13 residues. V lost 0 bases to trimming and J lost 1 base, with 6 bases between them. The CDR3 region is CAWSVNRNTEAFF. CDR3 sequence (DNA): TGTGCCTGGAGTGTAAACAGGAACACTGAAGCTTTCTTT. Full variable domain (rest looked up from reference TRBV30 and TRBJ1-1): SQTIHQWPATLVQPVGSPLSLECTVEGTSNPNLYWYRQAAGRGLQLLFYSVGIGQISSEVPQNLSASRPQDRQFILSSKKLLLSDSGFYLCAWSVNRNTEAFFGQGTRLTVV.

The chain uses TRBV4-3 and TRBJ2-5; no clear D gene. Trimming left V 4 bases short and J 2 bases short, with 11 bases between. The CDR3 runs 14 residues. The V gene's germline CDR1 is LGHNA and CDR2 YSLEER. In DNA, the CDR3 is TGCGCCAGCAGCCCCACGAGGATGCAAGAGACCCAGTACTTC. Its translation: CASSPTRMQETQYF.

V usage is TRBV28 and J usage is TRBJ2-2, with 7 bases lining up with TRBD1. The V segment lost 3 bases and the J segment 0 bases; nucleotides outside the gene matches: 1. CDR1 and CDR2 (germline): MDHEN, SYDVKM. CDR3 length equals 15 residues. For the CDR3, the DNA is TGTGCCAGCAGTTTGGACAGGTCGAACACCGGGGAGCTGTTTTTT. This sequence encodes CASSLDRSNTGELFF.

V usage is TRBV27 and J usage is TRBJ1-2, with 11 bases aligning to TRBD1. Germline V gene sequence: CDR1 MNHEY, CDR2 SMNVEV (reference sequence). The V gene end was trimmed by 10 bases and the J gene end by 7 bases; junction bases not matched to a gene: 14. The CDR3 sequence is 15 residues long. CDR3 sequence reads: CATSPTGQGASGYTF. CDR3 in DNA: TGTGCCACCTCCCCAACCGGACAGGGGGCTTCTGGCTACACCTTC.

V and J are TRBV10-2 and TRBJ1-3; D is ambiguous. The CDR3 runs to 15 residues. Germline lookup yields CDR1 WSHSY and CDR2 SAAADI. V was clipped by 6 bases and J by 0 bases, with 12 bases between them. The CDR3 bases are TGCGCCAGCAGGGGCAGCCGTACCTCTGGAAACACCATATATTTT. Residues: CASRGSRTSGNTIYF.

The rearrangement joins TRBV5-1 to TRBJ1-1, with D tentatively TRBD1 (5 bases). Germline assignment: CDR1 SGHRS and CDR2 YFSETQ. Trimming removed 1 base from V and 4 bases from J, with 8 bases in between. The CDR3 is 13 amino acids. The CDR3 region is CASSLMGGTEAFF. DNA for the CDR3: TGCGCCAGCAGCTTGATGGGGGGCACTGAAGCTTTCTTT.

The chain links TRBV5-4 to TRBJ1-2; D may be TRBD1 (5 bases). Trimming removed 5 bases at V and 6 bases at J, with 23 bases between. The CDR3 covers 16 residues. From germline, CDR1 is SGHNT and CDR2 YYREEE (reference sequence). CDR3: CASSPPGVEGEDGYTF. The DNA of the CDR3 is TGTGCCAGCAGTCCTCCAGGTGTGGAAGGGGAGGATGGCTACACCTTC.

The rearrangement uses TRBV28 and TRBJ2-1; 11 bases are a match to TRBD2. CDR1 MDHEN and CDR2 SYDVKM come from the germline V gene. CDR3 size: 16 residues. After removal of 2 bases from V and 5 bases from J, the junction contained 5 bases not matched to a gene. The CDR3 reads CASSLLQLAGDNEQFF. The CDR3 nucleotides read TGTGCCAGCAGTTTACTCCAACTAGCGGGGGACAATGAGCAGTTCTTC.

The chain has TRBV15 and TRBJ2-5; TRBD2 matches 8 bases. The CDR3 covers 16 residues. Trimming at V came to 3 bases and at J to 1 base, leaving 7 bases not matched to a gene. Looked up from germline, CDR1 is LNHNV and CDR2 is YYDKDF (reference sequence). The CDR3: CATSSRGGPFQETQYF. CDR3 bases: TGTGCCACCAGCAGCCGGGGGGGTCCCTTCCAAGAGACCCAGTACTTC.

Here the CDR3 DNA reads TGTGCCAGCAGCCAAGAATCCAGGGGGTCCTACGAGCAGTACTTC. It encodes CASSQESRGSYEQYF. V usage is TRBV14 and J usage is TRBJ2-7; 7 bases align to TRBD1. There are 15 residues in the CDR3. CDR1 and CDR2 from the germline V gene are SGHDN and FVKESK. The V and J ends lost 0 bases and 1 base, in that order; junction bases with no gene match: 3.

The CDR3 sequence is CSAQISDTQYF. CDR3 bases: TGCAGTGCCCAGATTTCAGATACGCAGTATTTT. The chain is built from TRBV20-1 and TRBJ2-3; D uncertain. The CDR3 length is 11 residues. Germline lookup yields CDR1 DFQATT and CDR2 SNEGSKA (reference sequence). V lost 6 bases and J 4 bases, leaving 8 bases between the germline ends.

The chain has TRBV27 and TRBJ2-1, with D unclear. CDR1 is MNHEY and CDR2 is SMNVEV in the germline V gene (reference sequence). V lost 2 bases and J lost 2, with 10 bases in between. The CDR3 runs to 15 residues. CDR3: CASSLAALPYNEQFF. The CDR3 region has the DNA TGTGCCAGCAGTTTAGCTGCACTCCCCTACAATGAGCAGTTCTTC.

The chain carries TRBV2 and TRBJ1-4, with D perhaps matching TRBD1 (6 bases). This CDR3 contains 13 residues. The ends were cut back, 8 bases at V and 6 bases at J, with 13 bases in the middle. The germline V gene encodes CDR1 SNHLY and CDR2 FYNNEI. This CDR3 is CASSDSTDEKLFF. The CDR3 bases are TGTGCCAGCTCGGACAGCACGGATGAAAAACTGTTTTTT.

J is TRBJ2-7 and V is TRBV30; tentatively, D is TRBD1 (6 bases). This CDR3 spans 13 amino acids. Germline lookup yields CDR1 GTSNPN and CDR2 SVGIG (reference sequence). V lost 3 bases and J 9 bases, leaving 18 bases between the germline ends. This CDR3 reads CAWSGDRYGGQYF. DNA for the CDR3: TGTGCCTGGAGCGGTGACAGGTATGGAGGGCAGTACTTC.

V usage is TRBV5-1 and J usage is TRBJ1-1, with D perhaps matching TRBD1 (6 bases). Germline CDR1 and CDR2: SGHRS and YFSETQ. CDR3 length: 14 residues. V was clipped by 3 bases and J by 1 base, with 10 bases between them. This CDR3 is CASSSGEWNTEAFF. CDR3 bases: TGCGCCAGCAGCTCAGGGGAATGGAACACTGAAGCTTTCTTT.

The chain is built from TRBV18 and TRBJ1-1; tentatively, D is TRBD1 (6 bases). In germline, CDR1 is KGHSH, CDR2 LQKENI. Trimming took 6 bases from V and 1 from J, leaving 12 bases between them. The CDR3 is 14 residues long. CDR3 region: CASSNGQTNTEAFF. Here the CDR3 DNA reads TGTGCCAGCTCCAATGGACAGACGAACACTGAAGCTTTCTTT.

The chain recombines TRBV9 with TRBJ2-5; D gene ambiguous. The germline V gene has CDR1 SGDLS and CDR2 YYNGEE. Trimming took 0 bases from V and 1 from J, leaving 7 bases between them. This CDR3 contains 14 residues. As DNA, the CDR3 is TGTGCCAGCAGCGTAGCTCCGAGCCAAGAGACCCAGTACTTC. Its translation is CASSVAPSQETQYF.

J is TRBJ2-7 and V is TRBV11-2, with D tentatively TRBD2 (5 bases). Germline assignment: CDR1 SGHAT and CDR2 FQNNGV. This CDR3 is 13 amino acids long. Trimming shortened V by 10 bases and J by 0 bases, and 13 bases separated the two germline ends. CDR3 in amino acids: CAIRTGNSYEQYF. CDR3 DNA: TGTGCCATCCGAACGGGAAACTCCTACGAGCAGTACTTC.

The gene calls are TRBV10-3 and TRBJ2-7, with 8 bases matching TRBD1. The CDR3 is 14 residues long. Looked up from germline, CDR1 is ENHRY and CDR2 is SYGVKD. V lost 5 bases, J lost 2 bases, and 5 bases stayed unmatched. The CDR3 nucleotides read TGTGCCATCAGTTCTGGACAGGGTGCCTACGAGCAGTACTTC. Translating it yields CAISSGQGAYEQYF.

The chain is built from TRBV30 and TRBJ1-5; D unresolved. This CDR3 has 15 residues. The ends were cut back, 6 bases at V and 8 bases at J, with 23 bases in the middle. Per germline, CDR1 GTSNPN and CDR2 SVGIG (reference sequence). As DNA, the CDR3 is TGTGCCTGTCTAAAACCGGGTATGAGCAGCAAGCCCCAGCATTTT. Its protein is CACLKPGMSSKPQHF.

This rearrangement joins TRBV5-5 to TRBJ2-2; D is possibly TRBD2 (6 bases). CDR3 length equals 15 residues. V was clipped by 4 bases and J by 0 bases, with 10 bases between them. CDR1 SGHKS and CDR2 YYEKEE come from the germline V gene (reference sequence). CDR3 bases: TGTGCCAGCAGCCGTCGACTAGCGAACACCGGGGAGCTGTTTTTT. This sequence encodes CASSRRLANTGELFF.

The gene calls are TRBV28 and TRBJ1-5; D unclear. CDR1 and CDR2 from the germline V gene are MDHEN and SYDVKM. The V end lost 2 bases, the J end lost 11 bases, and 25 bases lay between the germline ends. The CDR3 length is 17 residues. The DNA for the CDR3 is TGTGCCAGCAGTTTAAGGACTCTGGCCAATCCCCATAAGACCCAGCATTTT. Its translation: CASSLRTLANPHKTQHF.

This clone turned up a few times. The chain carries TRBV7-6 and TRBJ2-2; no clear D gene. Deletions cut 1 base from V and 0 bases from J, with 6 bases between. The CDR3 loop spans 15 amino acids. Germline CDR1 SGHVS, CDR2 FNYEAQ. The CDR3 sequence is CASSLGTANTGELFF. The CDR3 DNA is TGTGCCAGCAGCTTAGGCACTGCGAACACCGGGGAGCTGTTTTTT. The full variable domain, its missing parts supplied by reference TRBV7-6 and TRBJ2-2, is GAGVSQSPRYKVTKRGQDVALRCDPISGHVSLYWYRQALGQGPEFLTYFNYEAQQDKSGLPNDRFSAERPEGSISTLTIQRTEQRDSAMYRCASSLGTANTGELFFGEGSRLTVL.